The 27 T cell receptor beta chains below were found in one sample sequenced in a study of blood T cells in healthy people across ages. Next came a second PCR, run for about 7 to 12 cycles, which used a sample-barcoded 5' primer along with a J-beta primer mix. From the 5' RACE reads, TCRdb called clonotypes with MiXCR, one entry per CDR3 protein. The data contain around 2 million distinct CDR3 sequences, about 39% of them singletons. Sequences were obtained from blood. These receptors were taken from a human donor in good health.

The chain joins TRBV7-9 to TRBJ2-3; possible D gene TRBD1, 5 bases. The V gene's germline CDR1 is SEHNR and CDR2 FQNEAQ (reference sequence). V gave up 1 base and J gave up 4 bases, with 24 bases separating them. CDR3 length: 19 residues. This CDR3 is CASSLGLFQGPRVSDTQYF. CDR3 nucleotide sequence: TGTGCCAGCAGCTTAGGTCTGTTCCAGGGTCCTCGGGTGTCAGATACGCAGTATTTT.

The CDR3 DNA follows: TGTGCCAGCAGCTCACTCGCAGGGGAAAACATTCAGTACTTC. It codes for CASSSLAGENIQYF. This chain connects TRBV6-5 to TRBJ2-4, with TRBD1 as a possible D gene (6 bases). The CDR3 consists of 14 residues. Germline-derived CDR1 and CDR2 are MNHEY and SVGAGI. The V end was cut by 6 bases, the J end by 5 bases, with 14 bases between.

CDR3 nucleotide sequence: TGCAGTGCTAGGGGGACGAGCGACTACAATGAGCAGTTCTTC. It yields the protein CSARGTSDYNEQFF. The V and J genes are TRBV20-1 and TRBJ2-1; the D call may be TRBD1 or TRBD2 (5 bases each). The CDR3 has 14 residues. Germline CDR1 and CDR2: DFQATT and SNEGSKA (reference sequence). V dropped 3 bases and J dropped 3 bases, with 12 bases sitting between them.

This clonotype was counted between two and nine times. The chain joins TRBV6-5 to TRBJ2-4; 7 bases map to TRBD1. The length of the CDR3 is 14 residues. Unmatched junction bases numbered 10, after V lost 7 bases and J lost 7 bases. CDR1 and CDR2 (germline): MNHEY, SVGAGI. CDR3 sequence (DNA): TGTGCCAGCACCCAATACAAGGGGGCGAACATTCAGTACTTC. Its translation: CASTQYKGANIQYF.

The chain couples TRBV20-1 to TRBJ2-1, with D hard to call. This CDR3 has 14 residues. From germline, CDR1 is DFQATT and CDR2 SNEGSKA (reference sequence). V dropped 3 bases and J dropped 2 bases, with 11 bases sitting between them. CDR3 nucleotides: TGCAGTGCTAGGGCGGCAGTAACCTACAATGAGCAGTTCTTC. It codes for CSARAAVTYNEQFF.

This chain uses TRBV13 with TRBJ1-1; D uncertain. V lost 3 bases to trimming and J lost 5 bases, with 10 bases between them. Germline V gene data show CDR1 as PRHDT and CDR2 as FYEKMQ (reference sequence). The length of the CDR3 is 13 residues. The CDR3 protein is CASSLTPPTEAFF. DNA for the CDR3: TGTGCCAGCAGCTTGACCCCTCCAACTGAAGCTTTCTTT.

This clonotype was observed a few times. The J gene is TRBJ2-1, the V gene TRBV28, with 9 bases matching TRBD2. CDR3 size: 15 residues. The V gene end was trimmed by 6 bases and the J gene end by 3 bases; junction bases not matched to a gene: 6. Germline CDR1 reads MDHEN; CDR2 reads SYDVKM. This CDR3 is CASRWTSEFYNEQFF. CDR3 sequence (DNA): TGTGCCAGCAGATGGACTAGCGAATTCTACAATGAGCAGTTCTTC.

This clonotype has more than one count but fewer than ten. J is TRBJ2-7 and V is TRBV18, with 7 bases matching TRBD2. Trimming at V came to 0 bases and at J to 1 base, leaving 9 bases not matched to a gene. The germline CDR1 and CDR2 sequences are KGHSH and LQKENI. The CDR3 length is 17 residues. CDR3 amino acids: CASSPPAWAGESYEQYF. The CDR3 DNA reads TGTGCCAGCTCACCACCGGCTTGGGCGGGAGAATCCTACGAGCAGTACTTC.

The J gene is TRBJ1-2, the V gene TRBV7-3; D unclear. CDR1 and CDR2 from the germline V gene are SGHTA and FQGTGA. CDR3 length: 14 amino acids. The V gene lost 5 bases and the J gene lost 8 bases, with 18 bases spanning the gap. The CDR3, as DNA: TGTGCCAGCAGCCCATCTACTTCAGGCGGGGGCTACACCTTC. It encodes CASSPSTSGGGYTF.

This clonotype occurred a few times. The chain links TRBV7-3 to TRBJ1-2; possible D gene TRBD1, 5 bases. The CDR3 has 16 amino acids. V lost 5 bases and J 4 bases, leaving 20 bases between the germline ends. Germline CDR1 SGHTA, CDR2 FQGTGA. This CDR3 reads CASSPGGAPGRYGYTF. The CDR3 DNA reads TGTGCCAGCAGCCCCGGTGGGGCACCTGGACGCTATGGCTACACCTTC.

This clonotype was counted only a few times. The chain uses TRBV5-1 and TRBJ1-5; D gene uncertain. The CDR3 consists of 15 residues. Germline CDR1 reads SGHRS; CDR2 reads YFSETQ. The V end lost 2 bases, the J end lost 0 bases, and 9 bases lay between the germline ends. CDR3 bases: TGCGCCAGCAGCTTTGGTCTCGATAGCAATCAGCCCCAGCATTTT. Protein: CASSFGLDSNQPQHF.

The CDR3 is CASSRPRGLFNEQFF. CDR3 coding DNA: TGTGCCAGCAGTAGGCCGCGGGGGCTATTCAATGAGCAGTTCTTC. This sequence joins TRBV28 and TRBJ2-1, with a possible D match to TRBD2 (7 bases). V was trimmed by 5 bases and J by 6 bases, leaving 17 bases between them. This CDR3 contains 15 residues. The V gene's germline CDR1 is MDHEN and CDR2 SYDVKM.

This clonotype was picked up a small number of times. The chain links TRBV2 to TRBJ2-5, with D possibly being TRBD1 (5 bases). CDR1 and CDR2 from the germline V gene are SNHLY and FYNNEI. Trimming shortened V by 4 bases and J by 2 bases, and 14 bases separated the two germline ends. The CDR3 totals 15 residues. CDR3 in DNA: TGTGCCAGCAGTGTAATCGGACAAACGCAAGAGACCCAGTACTTC. It translates to CASSVIGQTQETQYF.

A few counts support this clonotype. The chain recombines TRBV9 with TRBJ2-7, with D perhaps matching TRBD2 (6 bases). V was clipped by 0 bases and J by 6 bases, with 13 bases between them. This CDR3 has 14 residues. The germline V gene encodes CDR1 SGDLS and CDR2 YYNGEE. CDR3 protein: CASSVGEVSSEQYF. The CDR3 bases are TGTGCCAGCAGCGTAGGGGAGGTATCGTCCGAGCAGTACTTC.

J is TRBJ1-3 and V is TRBV5-1, with D uncertain. The V end was cut by 0 bases, the J end by 4 bases, with 14 bases between. Germline V lookup: CDR1 SGHRS, CDR2 YFSETQ. The CDR3 contains 16 residues. The CDR3 coding sequence is TGCGCCAGCAGCTTGGTTGGGGAAACACACGGAAACACCATATATTTT. As protein: CASSLVGETHGNTIYF.

This clonotype was seen only a few times. The chain links TRBV4-3 to TRBJ1-5; 7 positions match TRBD1. CDR3 length: 14 residues. Germline assignment: CDR1 LGHNA and CDR2 YSLEER. Germline trimming cut 4 bases from V and 6 bases from J; bases unmatched to any gene: 6. The CDR3 region has the DNA TGCGCCAGCAGCCCAGACAGGGAGGCTCAGCCCCAGCATTTT. Its translation: CASSPDREAQPQHF.

This clonotype was observed many times. The V and J genes are TRBV18 and TRBJ2-7, with D possibly being TRBD1 (6 bases). V shed 4 bases and J shed 7 bases, with 17 bases lying between them. Germline CDR1 and CDR2: KGHSH and LQKENI. CDR3 length: 14 amino acids. The CDR3 region has the DNA TGTGCCAGCTCACTTTGGGACACATCGGGGGAGCAGTACTTC. Amino acids: CASSLWDTSGEQYF.

The chain is built from TRBV20-1 and TRBJ1-6; the D gene is possibly TRBD1 (5 bases). Trimming shortened V by 5 bases and J by 13 bases, and 15 bases separated the two germline ends. Looked up from germline, CDR1 is DFQATT and CDR2 is SNEGSKA (reference sequence). The length of the CDR3 is 12 residues. In DNA, the CDR3 is TGCAGTGCTCGGACATGGGTAGGGCCCCTCCACTTT. This sequence encodes CSARTWVGPLHF.

The V call is TRBV7-2, the J call TRBJ2-1; D call uncertain. Germline CDR1 and CDR2: SGHTA and FQGNSA. This CDR3 spans 15 amino acids. V lost 5 bases and J 2 bases, leaving 13 bases between the germline ends. The CDR3 DNA sequence: TGTGCCAGCAGCATAGGTCTACCTACCTACAATGAGCAGTTCTTC. It codes for CASSIGLPTYNEQFF.

This clonotype came up a few times. The chain recombines TRBV4-3 with TRBJ2-1, with TRBD2 identical over 10 bases. The CDR3 length is 16 residues. The J segment lost 7 bases and the V segment lost 5 bases, leaving 11 bases of the junction unmatched. Germline CDR1 and CDR2: LGHNA and YSLEER. The CDR3 sequence: CASSESIAGGRNEQFF. The CDR3 region has the DNA TGCGCCAGCAGCGAGAGCATAGCGGGGGGCAGAAATGAGCAGTTCTTC.

This clonotype was seen only a few times. The rearrangement links TRBV7-9 to TRBJ1-1; 7 bases agree with TRBD1. Trimming removed 4 bases from V and 2 bases from J; junction bases left unmatched: 10. This CDR3 has 16 amino acids. The germline gives CDR1 SEHNR, CDR2 FQNEAQ (reference sequence). The CDR3 here is CASSSVVDRDNTEAFF. The CDR3 nucleotides read TGTGCCAGCAGCTCCGTAGTCGACAGGGACAACACTGAAGCTTTCTTT.

This clonotype showed up many times. V gene TRBV6-5 combines with J gene TRBJ2-4; possible D gene TRBD1, 5 bases. The CDR3 covers 14 residues. Germline CDR1 is MNHEY and CDR2 is SVGAGI. Deletions cut 6 bases from V and 1 base from J, with 10 bases between. For the CDR3, the DNA is TGTGCCAGCAGACCCCCAGGGGCCAAAAACATTCAGTACTTC. This encodes CASRPPGAKNIQYF.

V and J are TRBV29-1 and TRBJ2-5; the D gene is possibly TRBD1 (6 bases). CDR1 and CDR2 from the germline V gene are SQVTM and ANQGSEA. The CDR3 totals 14 residues. The V and J ends lost 3 bases and 1 base respectively, with 12 bases between them. The CDR3 nucleotides are TGCAGCGTTGACCTATCGGACAGCCAAGAGACCCAGTACTTC. Amino acid sequence: CSVDLSDSQETQYF.

At least ten counts were recorded for this clonotype. V is TRBV20-1 and J is TRBJ2-7; D is perhaps TRBD2 (7 bases). Trimming cost V 5 bases and J 4 bases, with 15 bases left between them. Per the germline V gene, CDR1 is DFQATT and CDR2 is SNEGSKA (reference sequence). This CDR3 has 13 residues. CDR3 DNA sequence: TGCAGTGCTGTGACGCGGGGGCCTTACGAGCAGTACTTC. Protein product: CSAVTRGPYEQYF.

The DNA of the CDR3 is TGTGCCATCCGAATTGACAGGGCTGGGGCCAACGTCCTGACTTTC. It translates to CAIRIDRAGANVLTF. The rearrangement uses TRBV10-3 and TRBJ2-6, with 7 nucleotides matching TRBD1. With 8 bases clipped from V and 2 bases from J, the junction kept 6 bases outside the gene matches. The CDR3 sequence is 15 residues long. The V gene's germline CDR1 is ENHRY and CDR2 SYGVKD.

The chain has TRBV7-9 and TRBJ2-7; TRBD2 is a possible D gene (6 bases). This CDR3 region has 16 residues. From germline, CDR1 is SEHNR and CDR2 FQNEAQ (reference sequence). The V gene lost 5 bases and the J gene lost 3 bases, with 20 bases spanning the gap. CDR3 residues: CASSPGRGDIYYEQYF. DNA for the CDR3: TGTGCCAGCAGCCCTGGTCGCGGGGATATCTACTACGAGCAGTACTTC. Looking up the rest from reference TRBV7-9 and TRBJ2-7 gives the full variable domain: DTGVSQNPRHKITKRGQNVTFRCDPISEHNRLYWYRQTLGQGPEFLTYFQNEAQLEKSRLLSDRFSAERPKGSFSTLEIQRTEQGDSAMYLCASSPGRGDIYYEQYFGPGTRLTVT.

The chain is built from TRBV7-2 and TRBJ1-1; 8 nucleotides align to TRBD1. The germline CDR1 and CDR2 sequences are SGHTA and FQGNSA. The CDR3 is 15 amino acids. J lost 3 bases, V lost 1 base, and 4 bases had no gene match. CDR3: CASSLGTGWHTEAFF. In nucleotides, the CDR3 is TGTGCCAGCAGCTTAGGGACAGGGTGGCACACTGAAGCTTTCTTT.